This TCR beta chain originates from a study of T cell repertoires in cytomegalovirus infection. This clonotype appeared a few times. Its matching antigen is unknown. TCRdb processed the reads anew with MiXCR; each CDR3 protein has one entry. This table holds roughly 990,000 distinct CDR3 sequences, roughly 30% found once. The CDR3 is 14 amino acids. The germline V gene has CDR1 DFQATT and CDR2 SNEGSKA (reference sequence). V was clipped by 5 bases and J by 6 bases, with 18 bases between them. This clonotype originated in a human donor in good health (CMV status not recorded). Some clones in this sample may be carry-over from other donors' samples. The rearrangement links TRBV20-1 to TRBJ2-3; the D gene is possibly TRBD2 (5 bases). Specimen: cultured CD8+ T cells from PBMCs, collected from culture after CMV antigen stimulation. The CDR3 nucleotides read TGCAGTGCTGACGGCCAGGAGGCCGAGGATACGCAGTATTTT. Its protein product is CSADGQEAEDTQYF.